These 9 T cell receptor beta chains originate from one sample sequenced in a study of blood T cell repertoires in COVID-19. Profiled with immunoSEQ multiplex PCR; TCRdb holds only in-frame clones, not every one. The repertoire includes over 250,000 clones, around 86% of them detected once, and less than 2.5% sits in the top ten. The sample comprised peripheral blood. These receptors all come from a man aged 50-59 years with acute or convalescent COVID-19.

The rearrangement joins TRBV18 to TRBJ1-1, with D perhaps TRBD1 (6 bases). V was trimmed by 6 bases and J by 0 bases, leaving 11 bases between them. The germline V gene encodes CDR1 KGHSH and CDR2 LQKENI. The CDR3 runs 14 residues. CDR3 loop: CASSKQGLNTEAFF. The CDR3 DNA reads as TGTGCCAGCTCGAAACAGGGCCTGAACACTGAAGCTTTCTTT.

The CDR3 reads CASSFRQVNTEAFF. The DNA for the CDR3 is TGTGCCAGCAGTTTCCGACAGGTGAACACTGAAGCTTTCTTT. The V and J genes are TRBV28 and TRBJ1-1, with a possible D match to TRBD1 (6 bases). This CDR3 contains 14 residues. V lost 3 bases to trimming and J lost 0 bases, with 8 bases between them. Germline V gene lookup returns CDR1 MDHEN and CDR2 SYDVKM.

The chain couples TRBV4-2 to TRBJ1-3; D remains unclear. Looked up from germline, CDR1 is LGHNA and CDR2 is YNFKEQ. V lost 1 base and J lost 2, with 12 bases in between. This CDR3 is 16 amino acids long. As DNA, the CDR3 is TGTGCCAGCAGCCAAGTATCGGGGTCCGCTGGAAACACCATATATTTT. It specifies CASSQVSGSAGNTIYF.

The chain employs TRBV6-5 and TRBJ2-7; 7 bases map to TRBD1. Germline CDR1 is MNHEY and CDR2 is SVGAGI. The CDR3 extends over 15 amino acids. The V gene end was trimmed by 2 bases and the J gene end by 0 bases; junction bases not matched to a gene: 4. The CDR3 protein is CASSYGQVSSYEQYF. CDR3 bases: TGTGCCAGCAGTTACGGACAGGTGAGCTCCTACGAGCAGTACTTC.

The gene calls are TRBV2 and TRBJ1-2; 7 nucleotides line up with TRBD1. In germline, CDR1 is SNHLY, CDR2 FYNNEI. V shed 6 bases and J 8 bases; nucleotides not matched to a gene: 15. The CDR3 has 15 residues. CDR3 protein: CASRPTTGLPLGYTF. The CDR3 DNA reads as TGTGCCAGCAGGCCCACGACAGGGTTACCTCTCGGCTACACCTTC.

This rearrangement joins TRBV29-1 to TRBJ1-1; 8 bases align to TRBD1. The V gene end was trimmed by 1 base and the J gene end by 4 bases; junction bases not matched to a gene: 5. The CDR3 length is 14 residues. Germline CDR1 reads SQVTM; CDR2 reads ANQGSEA. The CDR3 here is CSVEAAGGGTEAFF. For the CDR3, the DNA is TGCAGCGTTGAAGCCGCAGGGGGCGGCACTGAAGCTTTCTTT.

This rearrangement joins TRBV7-9 to TRBJ1-5, with no clear D. Germline CDR1 is SEHNR and CDR2 is FQNEAQ (reference sequence). This CDR3 has 13 amino acids. The V end lost 1 base, the J end lost 5 bases, and 6 bases lay between the germline ends. The CDR3 DNA sequence: TGTGCCAGCAGCTTAGGCGAGGATCAGCCCCAGCATTTT. It encodes CASSLGEDQPQHF.

V gene TRBV5-1 combines with J gene TRBJ2-1; TRBD2 is a possible D gene (5 bases). The CDR3 runs 15 residues. CDR1 SGHRS and CDR2 YFSETQ come from the germline V gene. V gave up 0 bases and J gave up 7 bases, with 14 bases separating them. In DNA, the CDR3 is TGCGCCAGCAGCTTGGGGCAGGCCCCGGGGAATGAGCAGTTCTTC. Protein: CASSLGQAPGNEQFF.

The genes are TRBV27 and TRBJ1-2; TRBD1 aligns across 7 bases. Germline CDR1 MNHEY, CDR2 SMNVEV (reference sequence). V shed 5 bases, J shed 7 bases, and the junction held 7 bases outside the gene matches. The CDR3 sequence is 13 residues long. CDR3 loop: CASSPQGDRGYTF. Here the CDR3 DNA reads TGTGCCAGCAGTCCGCAGGGGGACCGTGGCTACACCTTC.